This entry lists 30 T cell receptor beta chains sequenced from one sample in a study of cytomegalovirus exposure and HLA in healthy donors (dated by TCRdb to about 2017). The library was produced with the immunoSEQ multiplex PCR assay. A mixture of 60 forward primers for TCR Vbeta segments and 13 reverse primers for TCR Jbeta segments was used in the multiplex PCR. This is the immuneACCESS table as TCRdb keeps it, with only in-frame sequences that have V and J called. A part of the clones is gone; compared with another copy, unresolved V genes explain less than half, and the rest is unexplained. Present in this sample are about 160,000 clones, under 80% of which were seen just once. Around 1.5% of the sample lies in the top ten. Specimen: PBMCs. The receptors originated from a woman under 40 in good health and CMV-seronegative.

This clone was observed a few times. This chain connects TRBV9 to TRBJ2-5; TRBD2 matches 10 bases. This CDR3 is 20 amino acids long. Germline CDR1 SGDLS, CDR2 YYNGEE. V was clipped by 0 bases and J by 5 bases; unmatched bases: 19. CDR3 sequence reads: CASSVGQVQASGGTGETQYF. The DNA of the CDR3 is TGTGCCAGCAGCGTAGGTCAGGTCCAGGCTAGCGGGGGCACGGGGGAGACCCAGTACTTC. The full variable domain, in which reference TRBV9 and TRBJ2-5 provide the parts outside the CDR3, is DSGVTQTPKHLITATGQRVTLRCSPRSGDLSVYWYQQSLDQGLQFLIQYYNGEERAKGNILERFSAQQFPDLHSELNLSSLELGDSALYFCASSVGQVQASGGTGETQYFGPGTRLLVL.

V and J are TRBV5-5 and TRBJ1-6, with 7 bases that match TRBD1. CDR1 is SGHKS, CDR2 YYEKEE, per germline (reference sequence). The V segment lost 4 bases and the J segment 3 bases; nucleotides outside the gene matches: 13. The CDR3 contains 18 residues. CDR3 in amino acids: CASSPRGTSQLYNSPLHF. The CDR3 DNA reads TGTGCCAGCAGCCCCAGGGGGACCTCACAGCTCTATAATTCACCCCTCCACTTT.

This clone was observed once. The genes are TRBV10-3 and TRBJ2-1; TRBD2 matches 11 bases. V was clipped by 11 bases and J by 5 bases; unmatched bases: 8. Germline V gives CDR1 ENHRY, CDR2 SYGVKD. The CDR3 is 14 amino acids. The CDR3 spells CASGGLAANNEQFF. Here the CDR3 DNA reads TGTGCCTCTGGGGGACTAGCGGCCAACAATGAGCAGTTCTTC.

V usage is TRBV5-1 and J usage is TRBJ2-7, with D tentatively TRBD1 (5 bases). Germline CDR1 SGHRS, CDR2 YFSETQ. CDR3 size: 14 residues. Trimming took off 4 bases at V and 6 bases at J, with 17 bases between the two ends. CDR3 DNA: TGCGCCAGCAGCGGTCTAGGGGCATCGGCCGAGCAGTACTTC. This gives the protein CASSGLGASAEQYF.

The chain combines TRBV5-5 with TRBJ1-5; D uncertain. The CDR3 length is 14 residues. V was trimmed by 6 bases and J by 0 bases, leaving 10 bases between them. Germline V gene lookup returns CDR1 SGHKS and CDR2 YYEKEE (reference sequence). CDR3 in amino acids: CASTTSTSNQPQHF. The CDR3 DNA reads TGTGCCAGCACCACAAGTACTAGCAATCAGCCCCAGCATTTT.

The rearrangement links TRBV6-6 to TRBJ1-4; D is uncertain. V dropped 4 bases and J dropped 2 bases, with 8 bases sitting between them. CDR1 and CDR2 from the germline V gene are MNHNY and SVGAGI (reference sequence). The CDR3 loop spans 14 amino acids. This chain's CDR3 is CASSSGVTNEKLFF. DNA of the CDR3: TGTGCCAGCAGTTCAGGCGTGACTAATGAAAAACTGTTTTTT.

V usage is TRBV7-2 and J usage is TRBJ2-5, with D tentatively TRBD2 (5 bases). The germline gives CDR1 SGHTA, CDR2 FQGNSA. This CDR3 is 15 amino acids long. Trimming took off 5 bases at V and 1 base at J, with 14 bases between the two ends. CDR3 sequence: CASSQGAEVQETQYF. The CDR3 DNA is TGTGCCAGCAGCCAAGGAGCGGAGGTCCAAGAGACCCAGTACTTC.

The V gene is TRBV6-5, the J gene TRBJ2-1; possibly TRBD1 for D (5 bases). There are 15 residues in the CDR3. Trimming cost V 7 bases and J 4 bases, with 17 bases left between them. Germline V gives CDR1 MNHEY, CDR2 SVGAGI. In DNA, the CDR3 is TGTGCCAGCAAGGGGTCCCAGTCGCGATACAATGAGCAGTTCTTC. It specifies CASKGSQSRYNEQFF.

V and J are TRBV10-3 and TRBJ2-7; the match to TRBD2 covers 9 bases. V shed 3 bases and J 2 bases; nucleotides not matched to a gene: 2. The germline gives CDR1 ENHRY, CDR2 SYGVKD. CDR3 size: 14 residues. The CDR3 nucleotides are TGTGCCATCAGTGATCTAGCGGGGACCTACGAGCAGTACTTC. Its protein is CAISDLAGTYEQYF.

This clone was picked up a small number of times. The chain is built from TRBV6-4 and TRBJ2-1; 11 bases agree with TRBD2. J was trimmed by 9 bases and V by 6 bases; bases with no gene match: 13. CDR3 length: 16 amino acids. Per germline, CDR1 MRHNA and CDR2 SNTAGT. CDR3 protein: CASSPDVAGGLIEQFF. The CDR3 DNA sequence: TGTGCCAGCAGCCCTGATGTAGCGGGGGGGCTCATTGAGCAGTTCTTC.

The chain joins TRBV12-5 to TRBJ2-2, with D possibly being TRBD2 (7 bases). CDR3 length: 17 amino acids. Germline V gene data show CDR1 as LGHNT and CDR2 as FRNRAP. The ends were cut back, 7 bases at V and 5 bases at J, with 23 bases in the middle. CDR3 nucleotides: TGTGCTAGTGTCCTCCAGAAGGGGGGGCCCGGTACCGGGGAGCTGTTTTTT. Its protein product is CASVLQKGGPGTGELFF.

The V call is TRBV7-8, the J call TRBJ2-3; 13 bases agree with TRBD2. CDR1 SGHVS and CDR2 FQNEAQ come from the germline V gene. Trimming took 4 bases from V and 3 from J; bases not matched to a gene: 4. The CDR3 contains 16 residues. The CDR3 DNA follows: TGTGCCAGCAGCTCGGGACTAGCGGGGCATACAGATACGCAGTATTTT. It codes for CASSSGLAGHTDTQYF.

This clone was observed a few times. The chain employs TRBV9 and TRBJ1-2; 11 nucleotides line up with TRBD1. Unmatched junction bases numbered 12, after V lost 0 bases and J lost 8 bases. Germline V gene sequence: CDR1 SGDLS, CDR2 YYNGEE. This CDR3 contains 17 residues. CDR3 protein: CASSVGGAGQGARGYTF. In nucleotides, the CDR3 is TGTGCCAGCAGCGTAGGGGGGGCAGGACAGGGGGCTAGGGGCTACACCTTC.

This rearrangement joins TRBV19 to TRBJ2-2; tentative D call: TRBD1 (5 bases). The CDR3 extends over 15 amino acids. V was clipped by 4 bases and J by 0 bases, with 9 bases between them. Germline V gene sequence: CDR1 LNHDA, CDR2 SQIVND (reference sequence). The CDR3 loop reads CASSTGPANTGELFF. The CDR3, as DNA: TGTGCCAGTAGTACAGGGCCCGCGAACACCGGGGAGCTGTTTTTT. The variable domain in full, completed from reference TRBV19 and TRBJ2-2, reads DGGITQSPKYLFRKEGQNVTLSCEQNLNHDAMYWYRQDPGQGLRLIYYSQIVNDFQKGDIAEGYSVSREKKESFPLTVTSAQKNPTAFYLCASSTGPANTGELFFGEGSRLTVL.

This clone is a singleton in its sample. This sequence joins TRBV25-1 and TRBJ1-2, with TRBD1 as a possible D gene (5 bases). The length of the CDR3 is 14 residues. The germline V gene encodes CDR1 MGHDK and CDR2 SYGVNS. Trimming shortened V by 1 base and J by 6 bases, and 12 bases separated the two germline ends. CDR3 protein: CASSEFRGNHGYTF. The DNA for the CDR3 is TGTGCCAGCAGTGAATTTAGGGGTAATCATGGCTACACCTTC.

This sequence joins TRBV18 and TRBJ2-2, with D possibly being TRBD1 (5 bases). Germline V gene sequence: CDR1 KGHSH, CDR2 LQKENI. CDR3 length: 15 amino acids. Trimming took off 3 bases at V and 4 bases at J, with 12 bases between the two ends. This CDR3 is CASSPDRTVTGELFF. In nucleotides, the CDR3 is TGTGCCAGCTCACCCGACAGAACGGTCACCGGGGAGCTGTTTTTT.

This clone showed up just a few times. The rearrangement uses TRBV2 and TRBJ1-5, with TRBD1 matching over 9 bases. The CDR3 has 14 amino acids. Germline CDR1 SNHLY, CDR2 FYNNEI. V gave up 5 bases and J gave up 3 bases; unmatched junction bases: 2. In nucleotides, the CDR3 is TGTGCCAGCAGTCCACAGGGGGCCAATCAGCCCCAGCATTTT. It codes for CASSPQGANQPQHF.

The chain is built from TRBV5-1 and TRBJ2-7, with a tentative D call TRBD2 (7 bases). Trimming shortened V by 4 bases and J by 2 bases, and 19 bases separated the two germline ends. This CDR3 contains 16 residues. From germline, CDR1 is SGHRS and CDR2 YFSETQ. CDR3 nucleotides: TGCGCCAGCAGCCCCAGGAGCGGGGACATTACCTACGAGCAGTACTTC. Protein: CASSPRSGDITYEQYF. Together with reference TRBV5-1 and TRBJ2-7, the CDR3 gives the full variable domain: KAGVTQTPRYLIKTRGQQVTLSCSPISGHRSVSWYQQTPGQGLQFLFEYFSETQRNKGNFPGRFSGRQFSNSRSEMNVSTLELGDSALYLCASSPRSGDITYEQYFGPGTRLTVT.

This chain connects TRBV11-1 to TRBJ2-1; 8 positions agree with TRBD1. The CDR3 has 15 residues. The germline V gene has CDR1 SGHAT and CDR2 FQDESV (reference sequence). Trimming cost V 5 bases and J 7 bases; bases outside gene matches: 10. The chain's CDR3 is CASSHGWTGRNEQFF. The CDR3 DNA is TGTGCCAGCAGCCATGGATGGACAGGGAGAAATGAGCAGTTCTTC.

This clone was detected a few times. The chain couples TRBV2 to TRBJ1-1; no clear D gene. V was cut by 1 base and J by 1 base, with 4 bases left in between. The germline V gene encodes CDR1 SNHLY and CDR2 FYNNEI. The CDR3 is 13 amino acids. The CDR3 here is CASSEDRNTEAFF. DNA of the CDR3: TGTGCCAGCAGTGAAGATCGGAACACTGAAGCTTTCTTT.

The rearrangement joins TRBV19 to TRBJ1-1; D is possibly TRBD1 (5 bases). V gave up 0 bases and J gave up 5 bases, with 13 bases separating them. The CDR3 runs to 15 residues. Germline CDR1 reads LNHDA; CDR2 reads SQIVND (reference sequence). In DNA, the CDR3 is TGTGCCAGTAGTATAGATCTCCGCCAGGGTACTGAAGCTTTCTTT. This sequence encodes CASSIDLRQGTEAFF. Combining the CDR3 with reference TRBV19 and TRBJ1-1 gives the whole variable domain DGGITQSPKYLFRKEGQNVTLSCEQNLNHDAMYWYRQDPGQGLRLIYYSQIVNDFQKGDIAEGYSVSREKKESFPLTVTSAQKNPTAFYLCASSIDLRQGTEAFFGQGTRLTVV.

The chain employs TRBV11-2 and TRBJ1-2, with D possibly being TRBD1 (6 bases). The CDR3 extends over 14 amino acids. Trimming took off 5 bases at V and 8 bases at J, with 18 bases between the two ends. Germline CDR1 SGHAT, CDR2 FQNNGV. CDR3 residues: CASSHHRELKGYTF. In nucleotides, the CDR3 is TGTGCCAGCAGCCACCACAGGGAGCTAAAGGGCTACACCTTC.

There are a few counts of this clone. This chain joins TRBV11-1 and TRBJ2-2, with TRBD1 matching 9 bases. V lost 5 bases and J lost 3; bases outside the gene matches: 4. Germline V lookup: CDR1 SGHAT, CDR2 FQDESV (reference sequence). The CDR3 spans 15 residues. The CDR3: CASSPRQGDTGELFF. CDR3 DNA sequence: TGTGCCAGCAGCCCCCGACAGGGGGACACCGGGGAGCTGTTTTTT.

The J gene is TRBJ1-4, the V gene TRBV28; D remains unclear. The CDR3 extends over 15 amino acids. Germline assignment: CDR1 MDHEN and CDR2 SYDVKM. V was trimmed by 4 bases and J by 8 bases, leaving 17 bases between them. The CDR3 sequence is CASSSPTRRSEKLFF. CDR3 nucleotides: TGTGCCAGCAGTTCACCGACGCGGAGAAGCGAAAAACTGTTTTTT.

This clone has just a few counts. The chain employs TRBV30 and TRBJ2-7; a possible D gene is TRBD1 (5 bases). This CDR3 is built from 12 residues. Trimming pared 0 bases from V and 4 bases from J, leaving 7 bases between. Per the germline V gene, CDR1 is GTSNPN and CDR2 is SVGIG (reference sequence). The CDR3 DNA follows: TGTGCCTGGAGTGTACAGGAGTACGAGCAGTACTTC. Its protein product is CAWSVQEYEQYF.

J is TRBJ2-7 and V is TRBV15; 7 positions match TRBD2. This CDR3 region has 14 residues. The ends lost 0 bases at V and 4 bases at J; junction bases unmatched: 3. The germline V gene has CDR1 LNHNV and CDR2 YYDKDF (reference sequence). CDR3 in amino acids: CATSRENSGYEQYF. CDR3 in DNA: TGTGCCACCAGCAGAGAAAATAGCGGGTACGAGCAGTACTTC. Full variable domain (missing parts from reference TRBV15 and TRBJ2-7): DAMVIQNPRYQVTQFGKPVTLSCSQTLNHNVMYWYQQKSSQAPKLLFHYYDKDFNNEADTPDNFQSRRPNTSFCFLDIRSPGLGDTAMYLCATSRENSGYEQYFGPGTRLTVT.

The chain is built from TRBV9 and TRBJ2-7, with D maybe TRBD2 (6 bases). Germline CDR1 SGDLS, CDR2 YYNGEE. The CDR3 is made up of 15 amino acids. V shed 4 bases and J shed 2 bases, with 16 bases lying between them. The CDR3 loop reads CASSTGPGEAYEQYF. CDR3 in DNA: TGTGCCAGCAGCACCGGGCCGGGGGAGGCCTACGAGCAGTACTTC.

V is TRBV7-3 and J is TRBJ2-1; possibly TRBD2 for D (6 bases). V dropped 7 bases and J dropped 9 bases, with 19 bases sitting between them. The germline gives CDR1 SGHTA, CDR2 FQGTGA. The CDR3 totals 14 residues. The CDR3 spells CASTRGSTVSEQFF. The DNA of the CDR3 is TGTGCCAGCACACGGGGGAGTACCGTAAGTGAGCAGTTCTTC.

V is TRBV27 and J is TRBJ2-3; TRBD1 is a possible D gene (6 bases). Germline CDR1 MNHEY, CDR2 SMNVEV (reference sequence). The CDR3 has 14 residues. Trimming stripped 2 bases from V and 2 bases from J, with 8 bases between. The CDR3 sequence is CASSLGGFTDTQYF. DNA for the CDR3: TGTGCCAGCAGTTTAGGGGGCTTCACAGATACGCAGTATTTT.

V is TRBV4-1 and J is TRBJ2-4, with D maybe TRBD2 (5 bases). The germline V gene has CDR1 MGHRA and CDR2 YSYEKL. V gave up 5 bases and J gave up 0 bases, with 14 bases separating them. The CDR3 runs to 16 residues. CDR3 in DNA: TGCGCCAGCAGCAACCGGGAAAAACTAGCCAAAAACATTCAGTACTTC. As protein: CASSNREKLAKNIQYF.